Listed here is a single TCR beta chain. With 60 Vbeta and 13 Jbeta primers, the PCR was carried out. Produced via immunoSEQ multiplex PCR; TCRdb's table is partial and in-frame only. This sample has about 190,000 clones, with roughly 84% found just once. The sample belongs to a study of cytomegalovirus exposure and HLA in healthy donors. CDR1 is MGHRA and CDR2 is YSYEKL in the germline V gene. The CDR3 is 18 residues long. Trimming cost V 1 base and J 2 bases, with 18 bases left between them. The sample consisted of PBMCs. The V gene is TRBV4-1, the J gene TRBJ2-1; D unresolved. This clonotype originated in a woman aged 45-60 years in good health and CMV-seropositive. CDR3 in DNA: TGCGCCAGCAGCCAAGGTCGGAGTTACCTACCCCCCTACAATGAGCAGTTCTTC. It translates to CASSQGRSYLPPYNEQFF.